These 2 T cell receptor beta chains share one sample of origin, sequenced in a study of T cells in Graves' hyperthyroidism and ophthalmopathy. Amplified TCR beta CDR3 regions derived from RNA transcripts. HTBI primers were employed in a first-round RT-PCR of the TCR CDR3. TCRdb reprocessed the multiplex PCR reads with MiXCR, giving one entry per CDR3 protein. The sample yields about 700,000 distinct CDR3 sequences, roughly 46% seen once. The sample taken for sequencing was peripheral blood or thyroid tissue (not recorded which). These receptors were collected from an adult man with Graves' disease, either hyperthyroidism or ophthalmopathy (not recorded which).

The sample holds many counts of this clonotype. The V gene is TRBV10-3, the J gene TRBJ1-6; the D gene is possibly TRBD1 (6 bases). This CDR3 spans 17 amino acids. Trimming pared 3 bases from V and 9 bases from J, leaving 21 bases between. CDR1 is ENHRY, CDR2 SYGVKD, per germline. CDR3 nucleotides: TGTGCCATCAGTGACACCGTAATGACAGGAGTGACTTCACCCCTCCACTTT. It codes for CAISDTVMTGVTSPLHF.

This clonotype has more than one count but fewer than ten. The chain uses TRBV6-1 and TRBJ1-5, with 8 bases matching TRBD1. J lost 4 bases, V lost 2 bases, and 7 bases had no gene match. Germline values: CDR1 MNHNS, CDR2 SASEGT. This CDR3 spans 16 amino acids. In DNA, the CDR3 is TGTGCCAGCAGTGAACCCGACAGGGGCTTAAATCAGCCCCAGCATTTT. Protein sequence: CASSEPDRGLNQPQHF.